This entry features one TCR beta chain sequence. Its antigen remains unidentified. Germline is not matched at one junction end, which may reflect a read error. This sample was included in a study of OX40 agonist ivuxolimab in advanced cancers. Study in general: A diagnosis of hepatocellular carcinoma, melanoma, renal cell or head and neck cancer was present in dose-escalation patients.

Repertoires were generated with immunoSEQ multiplex PCR, while TCRdb's copy carries only in-frame clones and drops some. This sample has roughly 100,000 clones; roughly nine tenths occur once, and the top ten carry less than 6.5%. Broader study findings: Researchers did not establish what antigens the expanded peripheral T cells target. Fewer expanded clones were found on average in CD4+ than in CD8+ T cells.

The origin of this receptor is an adult with an advanced solid tumor such as melanoma, head and neck, liver or kidney cancer. Sequences were derived from CD4+ or CD8+ T cells sorted from blood, sampled in a trial of the OX40 agonist ivuxolimab.

The CDR3 spells CASSFGLAGRDEQFF. Here the CDR3 DNA reads TGTGCTAGCAGCTTCGGACTAGCGGGAAGGGATGAGCAGTTCTTC. The V gene is TRBV7-7, the J gene TRBJ2-1; TRBD2 matches at 12 bases. Germline V gives CDR1 SSHAT, CDR2 FNYEAQ (reference sequence). The CDR3 is 15 amino acids.